This T cell receptor beta chain was documented in a study of blood T cell repertoires in COVID-19. Study overall: T cells, B-cell-depleted T cells, or PBMCs supplied cDNA or gDNA.

Profiling relied on immunoSEQ multiplex PCR, and the TCRdb table lists in-frame clones only, not all of them. Among some 150,000 clones, roughly 80% were seen once, and the ten largest hold less than 9.5%. V dropped 4 bases and J dropped 1 base, with 10 bases sitting between them. This CDR3 is 14 amino acids long. Looked up from germline, CDR1 is LGHDT and CDR2 is YNNKEL (reference sequence). The sequencing sample was made of peripheral blood. The sequence derives from a human donor in a cohort sampled during active COVID-19. The chain recombines TRBV3-1 (or the pseudogene TRBV3-2) with TRBJ1-2; D is perhaps TRBD1 (5 bases). This chain's CDR3 is CASSLGTVNYGYTF. The CDR3 DNA follows: TGTGCCAGCAGCCTTGGGACTGTTAACTATGGCTACACCTTC.